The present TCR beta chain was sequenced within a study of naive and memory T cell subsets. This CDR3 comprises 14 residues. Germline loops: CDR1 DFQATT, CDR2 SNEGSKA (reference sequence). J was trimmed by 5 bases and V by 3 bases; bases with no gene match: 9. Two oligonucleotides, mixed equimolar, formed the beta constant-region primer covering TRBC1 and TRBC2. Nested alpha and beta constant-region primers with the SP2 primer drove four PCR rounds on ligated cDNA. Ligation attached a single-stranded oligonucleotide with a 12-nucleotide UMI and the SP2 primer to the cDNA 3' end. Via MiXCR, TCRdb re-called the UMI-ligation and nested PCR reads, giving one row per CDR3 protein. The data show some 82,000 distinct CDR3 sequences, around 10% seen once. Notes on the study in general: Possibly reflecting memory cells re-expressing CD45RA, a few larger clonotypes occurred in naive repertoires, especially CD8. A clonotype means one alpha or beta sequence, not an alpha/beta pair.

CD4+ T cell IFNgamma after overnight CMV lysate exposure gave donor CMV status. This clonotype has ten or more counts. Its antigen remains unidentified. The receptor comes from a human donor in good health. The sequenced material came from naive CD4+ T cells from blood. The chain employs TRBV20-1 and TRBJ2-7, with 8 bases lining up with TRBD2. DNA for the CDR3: TGCAGTGCTAGTCGGGAGGGCCTTGTGGACGAGCAGTACTTC. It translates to CSASREGLVDEQYF.